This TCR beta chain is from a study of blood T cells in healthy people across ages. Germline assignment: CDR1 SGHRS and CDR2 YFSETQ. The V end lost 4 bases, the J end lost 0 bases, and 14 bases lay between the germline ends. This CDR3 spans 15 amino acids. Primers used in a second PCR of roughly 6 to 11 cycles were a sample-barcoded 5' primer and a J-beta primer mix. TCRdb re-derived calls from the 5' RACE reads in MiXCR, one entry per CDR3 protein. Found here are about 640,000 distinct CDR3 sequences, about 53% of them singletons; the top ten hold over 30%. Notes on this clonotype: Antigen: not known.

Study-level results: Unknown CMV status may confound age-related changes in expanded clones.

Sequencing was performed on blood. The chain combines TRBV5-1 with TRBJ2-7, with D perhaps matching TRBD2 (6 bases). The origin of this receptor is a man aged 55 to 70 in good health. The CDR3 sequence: CASSPLAFSSYEQYF. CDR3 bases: TGCGCCAGCAGCCCCCTAGCGTTCAGCTCCTACGAGCAGTACTTC.